The clone carrying this T cell receptor (beta chain) was picked up one time. Its antigen is not identified. The time point: blood at routine non-recurrence follow-up after resection. Whole RNA obtained from tumor, nontumor lung or frozen PBMC underwent sequencing without sorting. This sample stems from a study of spatial heterogeneity in lung cancer. Background on the study: Sequencing covered available follow-up PBMC samples collected a median of approximately 26 months after resection. Study results and caveats: The appearance of ubiquitous expanded tumor TCRs in blood was greater at resection than follow-up.

The CDR3 consists of 11 residues. Germline values: CDR1 SGHRS, CDR2 YFSETQ. V lost 4 bases to trimming and J lost 2 bases, with 2 bases between them. In the library, each TCR cDNA molecule bore its own unique molecular identifier. MiXCR was run by TCRdb on the 5' RACE reads, yielding one entry per CDR3 protein. The table shows around 110,000 distinct CDR3 sequences, with 10% to 15% occurring only once. This specimen was PBMCs, taken at follow-up. The chain carries TRBV5-1 and TRBJ2-3; D not resolved. This TCR derives from a male donor with early-stage non-small cell lung cancer. CDR3 residues: CASSDTDTQYF. The CDR3 nucleotides read TGCGCCAGCAGCGACACAGATACGCAGTATTTT.